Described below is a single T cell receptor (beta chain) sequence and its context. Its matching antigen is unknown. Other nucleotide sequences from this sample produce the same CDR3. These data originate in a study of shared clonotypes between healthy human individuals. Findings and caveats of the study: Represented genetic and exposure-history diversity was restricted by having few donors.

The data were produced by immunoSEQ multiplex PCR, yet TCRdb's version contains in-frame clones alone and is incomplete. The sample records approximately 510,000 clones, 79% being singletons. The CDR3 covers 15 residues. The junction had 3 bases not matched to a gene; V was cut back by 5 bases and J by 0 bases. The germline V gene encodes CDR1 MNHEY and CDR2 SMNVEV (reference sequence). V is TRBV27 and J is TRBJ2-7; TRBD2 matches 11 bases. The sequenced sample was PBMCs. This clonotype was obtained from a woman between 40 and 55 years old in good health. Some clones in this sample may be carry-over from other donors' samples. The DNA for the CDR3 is TGTGCCAGCAGTCTCGGGACTAGCGGCTCCTACGAGCAGTACTTC. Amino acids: CASSLGTSGSYEQYF.